This is a list of T cell receptor beta chains from one sample in a study of molecular identifiers for immune sequencing clone quantification. TCRdb independently ran MiXCR on the PCR reads; one entry per CDR3 protein. The table has about 510,000 distinct CDR3 sequences, roughly 25% seen once. Input material: naive CD8+ T cells from blood, with Jurkat cell RNA spiked in. The receptors stem from a human donor in good health. Some libraries in this study had Jurkat cell RNA spiked in. Both conserved end residues are part of each CDR3. Fields, in order: V gene, J gene, clone size, D gene, CDR3 DNA, CDR3 protein. D genes are given only for firm matches. The size field is filled for only some rows; it gives once, few, many or a size class.

v_call: TRBV12-5; j_call: TRBJ2-7; clone_size: few; d_call: TRBD1; cdr3_nt: TGTGCTAGTGGGCCGACAGGGATTGGTGAGCAGTACTTC; cdr3_aa: CASGPTGIGEQYF
v_call: TRBV24-1; j_call: TRBJ2-7; clone_size: few; d_call: TRBD2; cdr3_nt: TGTGCCACCAGTGATTTGGCTAGCGGGGACGAGCAGTACTTC; cdr3_aa: CATSDLASGDEQYF
v_call: TRBV28; j_call: TRBJ1-4; clone_size: many; d_call: TRBD1; cdr3_nt: TGTGCCAGCAGCCGCCCCGCAGGGGGCCTGAGCCTCGAAAAACTGTTTTTT; cdr3_aa: CASSRPAGGLSLEKLFF
v_call: TRBV24-1; j_call: TRBJ2-1; clone_size: many; d_call: .; cdr3_nt: TGTGCCACCTCTCATGGGGTCTTGCAGTTCTTC; cdr3_aa: CATSHGVLQFF
v_call: TRBV15; j_call: TRBJ1-1; clone_size: many; d_call: .; cdr3_nt: TGTGCCACCAGCAGAGTGGGCGAGGAAGCTTTCTTT; cdr3_aa: CATSRVGEEAFF
v_call: TRBV29-1; j_call: TRBJ2-7; clone_size: few; d_call: .; cdr3_nt: TGCAGCGTTGGATCCGGGCTTTCCTACGAGCAGTACTTC; cdr3_aa: CSVGSGLSYEQYF
v_call: TRBV4-3; j_call: TRBJ1-4; clone_size: .; d_call: .; cdr3_nt: TGCGCCAGCAGCCAAGATGTGCGGGGAGCTTTGGGTGAAAAACTGTTTTTT; cdr3_aa: CASSQDVRGALGEKLFF
v_call: TRBV11-2; j_call: TRBJ2-3; clone_size: few; d_call: .; cdr3_nt: TGTGCCAGCAGCCCCCTAGGTAGAGGCACAGATACGCAGTATTTT; cdr3_aa: CASSPLGRGTDTQYF
v_call: TRBV4-3; j_call: TRBJ1-4; clone_size: few; d_call: TRBD1; cdr3_nt: TGCGCCAGCAGCCAAGATCCGGCAGGGGGAACTAATGAAAAACTGTTTTTT; cdr3_aa: CASSQDPAGGTNEKLFF
v_call: TRBV13; j_call: TRBJ2-4; clone_size: few; d_call: .; cdr3_nt: TGTGCCAGCAGCGCGAACCTAGCCAAAAACATTCAGTACTTC; cdr3_aa: CASSANLAKNIQYF
v_call: TRBV28; j_call: TRBJ1-6; clone_size: .; d_call: TRBD1; cdr3_nt: TGTGCCAGCAGTACATACGCCGAACAGGGGAACTATAATTCACCCCTCCACTTT; cdr3_aa: CASSTYAEQGNYNSPLHF
v_call: TRBV24-1; j_call: TRBJ2-3; clone_size: many; d_call: .; cdr3_nt: TGTGCCACCAGTGATTTGACCCTCTCCGAAGATACGCAGTATTTT; cdr3_aa: CATSDLTLSEDTQYF
v_call: TRBV28; j_call: TRBJ1-3; clone_size: many; d_call: .; cdr3_nt: TGTGCCAGCAGTTTATCCGCGAGCTCTGGAAACACCATATATTTT; cdr3_aa: CASSLSASSGNTIYF
v_call: TRBV7-9; j_call: TRBJ2-7; clone_size: many; d_call: .; cdr3_nt: TGTGCCAGCAGCTTAGTCCGGGCGGGGTACGAGCAGTACTTC; cdr3_aa: CASSLVRAGYEQYF
v_call: TRBV5-6; j_call: TRBJ2-7; clone_size: .; d_call: TRBD1; cdr3_nt: TGTGCCAGCAGCCTTAAGTACCGGACAGGTCCATTTGACTACGAGCAGTACTTC; cdr3_aa: CASSLKYRTGPFDYEQYF
v_call: TRBV29-1; j_call: TRBJ2-5; clone_size: .; d_call: .; cdr3_nt: TGCAGCGTTGAATCTTCGATTCTGGAGACCCAGTACTTC; cdr3_aa: CSVESSILETQYF
v_call: TRBV6-2/TRBV6-3; j_call: TRBJ2-3; clone_size: .; d_call: .; cdr3_nt: TGTGCCAGCTGTGACGATAGCACAGATACGCAGTATTTT; cdr3_aa: CASCDDSTDTQYF
v_call: TRBV4-3; j_call: TRBJ2-1; clone_size: few; d_call: TRBD2; cdr3_nt: TGCGCCAGCAGCCAAGATCTGGCGGGGGAATACAATGAGCAGTTCTTC; cdr3_aa: CASSQDLAGEYNEQFF
v_call: TRBV19; j_call: TRBJ2-5; clone_size: few; d_call: TRBD2; cdr3_nt: TGTGCCAGTAGTATACGAGCGGGAGGGCCGGTAGAGACCCAGTACTTC; cdr3_aa: CASSIRAGGPVETQYF
v_call: TRBV12-3/TRBV12-4; j_call: TRBJ1-1; clone_size: many; d_call: .; cdr3_nt: TGTGCCAGCAGTTCCGGACAGTTTGAAGCTTTCTTT; cdr3_aa: CASSSGQFEAFF
v_call: TRBV18; j_call: TRBJ2-3; clone_size: few; d_call: TRBD2; cdr3_nt: TGTGCCAGCTCACGTAGCGGGAGGGCCCCAGATACGCAGTATTTT; cdr3_aa: CASSRSGRAPDTQYF
v_call: TRBV6-2/TRBV6-3; j_call: TRBJ2-7; clone_size: .; d_call: TRBD1; cdr3_nt: TGTGCCAGCAGTTACTCGTCGGGACAGGGTCTGATTGCCTCCTACGAGCAGTACTTC; cdr3_aa: CASSYSSGQGLIASYEQYF
v_call: TRBV12-3/TRBV12-4; j_call: TRBJ2-5; clone_size: .; d_call: TRBD2; cdr3_nt: TGTGCCAGCAGTTCGTTAGTGCCCGACTTTGCTAGCGGGGGGCCACTTGAAAGGACCCAGTACTTC; cdr3_aa: CASSSLVPDFASGGPLERTQYF
v_call: TRBV11-2; j_call: TRBJ2-3; clone_size: .; d_call: .; cdr3_nt: TGTGCCAGCAGGTCAGGGTCAGATACGCAGTATTTT; cdr3_aa: CASRSGSDTQYF
v_call: TRBV9; j_call: TRBJ2-5; clone_size: .; d_call: .; cdr3_nt: TGTGCCAGCAGCTCAGGGCCGGGACCAGAAGAGACCCAGTACTTC; cdr3_aa: CASSSGPGPEETQYF
v_call: TRBV29-1; j_call: TRBJ2-3; clone_size: many; d_call: TRBD1; cdr3_nt: TGCAGCGTTGAAGTACAGGGGTCAGATACGCAGTATTTT; cdr3_aa: CSVEVQGSDTQYF
v_call: TRBV27; j_call: TRBJ1-6; clone_size: .; d_call: TRBD1; cdr3_nt: TGTGCCAGCAGTCCCGGACTCAACAGGGGTGGCAATTCACCCCTCCACTTT; cdr3_aa: CASSPGLNRGGNSPLHF